This TCR beta chain was documented in a study of shared clonotypes between healthy human individuals. The CDR3 has 16 amino acids. CDR1 SGHRS and CDR2 YFSETQ come from the germline V gene. V was clipped by 0 bases and J by 3 bases, with 13 bases between them. The deep-level immunoSEQ assay was used. TCRdb's table, derived via immunoSEQ multiplex PCR, lists solely in-frame clones and lacks some. The profile shows some 1.5 million clones, about 96% of them singletons. Among the donors, all were Caucasian adults who lived in Nashville, Tennessee. This receptor was taken from a man aged 30 to 39 in good health. The rearrangement joins TRBV5-1 to TRBJ2-1; D is undetermined. The specimen sequenced was naive CD4+ T cells sorted from blood. Indicated subset: CD45RA+ positively selected. The DNA for the CDR3 is TGCGCCAGCAGCTTGGGTGGGGTGGTGGGCTACAATGAGCAGTTCTTC. Protein sequence: CASSLGGVVGYNEQFF.